A selection of T cell receptor beta chains follows, all from one sample in a study of T-cell reconstitution after alpha-beta-depleted transplantation in children. TCRdb ran MiXCR on the PCR reads and lists one entry per CDR3 protein. This sample carries about 350,000 distinct CDR3 sequences, around 15% of them seen once, and the ten largest clones take around 38%. Sequences were derived from PBMCs, mostly from graft donor cells, sampled 360 days after TCRalphabeta/CD19-depleted stem cell transplant. These receptors originate from a male patient aged 2 to 9 who had a stem cell transplant for acute lymphoblastic leukemia, so the T cells may come from the graft donor. Each CDR3 is given with its conserved first and last residue. D genes are given only for firm matches. The size field is filled for only some rows; it gives once, few, many or a size class.

CAISGPQGRGPNEQYF	TGTGCCATCAGTGGACCCCAAGGGCGAGGTCCGAACGAGCAGTACTTC	TRBV10-3	few	NA	16	TRBJ2-7
CASGDRPPIRTQYF	TGTGCCAGCGGGGACAGGCCACCTATTAGGACCCAGTACTTC	TRBV7-8	few	TRBD1	14	TRBJ2-5
CASREPGQAYEQYF	TGTGCCAGCAGAGAACCGGGACAGGCCTACGAGCAGTACTTC	TRBV12-3/TRBV12-4	few	TRBD1	14	TRBJ2-7
CSARLLETQYF	TGCAGTGCTAGACTACTAGAGACCCAGTACTTC	TRBV20-1	few	NA	11	TRBJ2-5
CSHGFSLTDTQYF	TGCAGTCACGGATTCTCCCTCACAGATACGCAGTATTTT	TRBV29-1	few	NA	13	TRBJ2-3
CASSPGGGAPYEQYF	TGTGCCAGCAGCCCGGGGGGAGGCGCTCCCTACGAGCAGTACTTC	TRBV11-2	few	TRBD2	15	TRBJ2-7
CASSPEGQGIVNAEAFF	TGTGCCAGCAGCCCCGAGGGACAGGGCATCGTGAACGCTGAAGCTTTCTTT	TRBV7-8	NA	TRBD1	17	TRBJ1-1
CSARLGQTPSGANVLTF	TGCAGTGCTAGGTTGGGACAGACCCCCTCTGGGGCCAACGTCCTGACTTTC	TRBV20-1	NA	TRBD1	17	TRBJ2-6
CASSFLPGAGELFF	TGTGCCAGCAGTTTTCTGCCCGGGGCCGGGGAGCTGTTTTTT	TRBV28	NA	NA	14	TRBJ2-2
CASSLSLLGGTQHF	TGTGCCAGCAGCTTATCCCTACTAGGTGGAACCCAGCATTTT	TRBV7-2	few	NA	14	TRBJ1-5
CSVSGTGFPSSYEQYF	TGCAGCGTATCTGGGACAGGGTTCCCTAGCTCCTACGAGCAGTACTTC	TRBV29-1	few	TRBD1	16	TRBJ2-7
CSARVITPDRVIYEQYF	TGCAGTGCTAGAGTGATTACCCCGGACAGAGTGATCTACGAGCAGTACTTC	TRBV20-1	few	NA	17	TRBJ2-7
CSVDGLAESTDTQYF	TGCAGCGTTGATGGACTAGCGGAGAGCACAGATACGCAGTATTTT	TRBV29-1	few	TRBD2	15	TRBJ2-3
CATSQTGKATDTQYF	TGTGCCACCAGCCAGACAGGGAAAGCGACAGATACGCAGTATTTT	TRBV24-1	many	TRBD1	15	TRBJ2-3
CASRSLGAGILMNTEAFF	TGTGCCAGCAGATCTCTCGGCGCAGGGATTCTAATGAACACTGAAGCTTTCTTT	TRBV28	NA	NA	18	TRBJ1-1
CASSLILAVGTGGSQETQYF	TGCGCCAGCAGCTTGATTTTGGCTGTTGGGACAGGGGGCTCTCAAGAGACCCAGTACTTC	TRBV5-1	NA	TRBD1	20	TRBJ2-5